These 3 T cell receptor beta chains came from one sample sequenced in a study of cytomegalovirus exposure and HLA in healthy donors. 13 Jbeta primers and 60 Vbeta primers were used for the PCR. Method: immunoSEQ multiplex PCR; TCRdb's copy keeps in-frame clones and lacks some. Of around 150,000 clones in the sample, around four fifths were seen once. Sequences were obtained from PBMCs. These receptors came from a young woman in good health and CMV-seronegative.

The V and J genes are TRBV4-2 and TRBJ2-7; the match to TRBD2 covers 13 bases. The V gene end was trimmed by 0 bases and the J gene end by 6 bases; junction bases not matched to a gene: 11. CDR3 length: 18 amino acids. CDR1 is LGHNA, CDR2 YNFKEQ, per germline. The CDR3 bases are TGTGCCAGCAGCCAAGATTGGGGACTAGCGGGAATTGTAGCCGAGCAGTACTTC. Residues: CASSQDWGLAGIVAEQYF.

This clone has a handful of counts. The chain combines TRBV4-1 with TRBJ2-7, with 11 bases identical to TRBD2. The J segment lost 2 bases and the V segment lost 4 bases, leaving 4 bases of the junction unmatched. Germline-derived CDR1 and CDR2 are MGHRA and YSYEKL. The CDR3 totals 15 residues. The CDR3 loop reads CASSLGLAGPYEQYF. CDR3 nucleotide sequence: TGCGCCAGCAGCCTTGGACTAGCGGGCCCCTACGAGCAGTACTTC.

The V gene is TRBV7-9, the J gene TRBJ2-5, with 7 bases fitting TRBD2. The DNA end is more similar to TRBJ2-7, so the J call may be wrong. This CDR3 region has 13 residues. CDR1 SEHNR and CDR2 FQNEAQ come from the germline V gene (reference sequence). CDR3 sequence (DNA): TGTGCCAGCAGCTTTCTAGCGGCCTACGAGCAGTACTTC. This translates into CASSFLAAYEQYF.